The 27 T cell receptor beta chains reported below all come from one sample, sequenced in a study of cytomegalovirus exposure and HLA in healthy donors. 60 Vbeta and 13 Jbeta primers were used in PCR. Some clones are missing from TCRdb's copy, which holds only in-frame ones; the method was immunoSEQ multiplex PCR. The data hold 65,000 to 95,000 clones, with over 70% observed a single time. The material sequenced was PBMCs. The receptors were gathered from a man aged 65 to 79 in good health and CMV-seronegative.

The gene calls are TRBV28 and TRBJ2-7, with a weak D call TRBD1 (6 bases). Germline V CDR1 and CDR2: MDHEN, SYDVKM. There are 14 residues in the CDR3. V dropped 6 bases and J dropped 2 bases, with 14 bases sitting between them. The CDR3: CASRTSDSTYEQYF. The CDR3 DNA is TGTGCCAGCAGAACTTCGGACAGTACCTACGAGCAGTACTTC. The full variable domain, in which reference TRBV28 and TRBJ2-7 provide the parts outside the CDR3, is DVKVTQSSRYLVKRTGEKVFLECVQDMDHENMFWYRQDPGLGLRLIYFSYDVKMKEKGDIPEGYSVSREKKERFSLILESASTNQTSMYLCASRTSDSTYEQYFGPGTRLTVT.

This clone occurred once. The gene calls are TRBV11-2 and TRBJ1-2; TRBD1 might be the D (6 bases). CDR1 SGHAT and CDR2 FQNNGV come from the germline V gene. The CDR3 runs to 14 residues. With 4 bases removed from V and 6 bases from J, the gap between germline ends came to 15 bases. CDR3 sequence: CASSSLSRGDGYTF. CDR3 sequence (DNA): TGTGCCAGCAGCTCCCTGTCCAGGGGAGATGGCTACACCTTC. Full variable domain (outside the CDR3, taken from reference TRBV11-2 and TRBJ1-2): EAGVAQSPRYKIIEKRQSVAFWCNPISGHATLYWYQQILGQGPKLLIQFQNNGVVDDSQLPKDRFSAERLKGVDSTLKIQPAKLEDSAVYLCASSSLSRGDGYTFGSGTRLTVV.

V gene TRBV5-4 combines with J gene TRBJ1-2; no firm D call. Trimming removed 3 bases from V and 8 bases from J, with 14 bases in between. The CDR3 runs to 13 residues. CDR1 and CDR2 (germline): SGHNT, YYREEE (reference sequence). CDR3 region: CASSSPRSYGYTF. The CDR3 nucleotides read TGTGCCAGCAGCTCTCCGAGGAGTTACGGCTACACCTTC.

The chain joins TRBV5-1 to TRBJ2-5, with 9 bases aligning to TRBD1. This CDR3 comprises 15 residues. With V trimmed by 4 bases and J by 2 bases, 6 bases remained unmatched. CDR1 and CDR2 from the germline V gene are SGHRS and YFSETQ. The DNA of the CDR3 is TGCGCCAGCAGCGACGGACAGGGGCCTCAAGAGACCCAGTACTTC. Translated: CASSDGQGPQETQYF.

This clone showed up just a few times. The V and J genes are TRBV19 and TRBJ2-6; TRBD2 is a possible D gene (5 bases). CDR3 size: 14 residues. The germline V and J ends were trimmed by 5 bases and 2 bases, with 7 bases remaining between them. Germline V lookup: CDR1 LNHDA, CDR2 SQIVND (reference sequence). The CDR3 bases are TGTGCCAGTAGTGGCGGGCCTGGGGCCAACGTCCTGACTTTC. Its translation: CASSGGPGANVLTF.

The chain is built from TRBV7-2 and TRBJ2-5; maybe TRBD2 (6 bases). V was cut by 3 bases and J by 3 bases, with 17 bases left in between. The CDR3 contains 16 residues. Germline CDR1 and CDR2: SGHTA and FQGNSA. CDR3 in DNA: TGTGCCAGCAGCTTTTTAGGCGGAGGGATTAAAGAGACCCAGTACTTC. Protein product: CASSFLGGGIKETQYF.

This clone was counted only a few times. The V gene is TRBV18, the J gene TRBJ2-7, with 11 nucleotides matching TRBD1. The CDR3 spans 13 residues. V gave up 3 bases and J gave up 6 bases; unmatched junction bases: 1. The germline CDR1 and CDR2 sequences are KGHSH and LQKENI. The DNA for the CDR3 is TGTGCCAGCTCACCCGGGACAGGGGGCGAGCAGTACTTC. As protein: CASSPGTGGEQYF.

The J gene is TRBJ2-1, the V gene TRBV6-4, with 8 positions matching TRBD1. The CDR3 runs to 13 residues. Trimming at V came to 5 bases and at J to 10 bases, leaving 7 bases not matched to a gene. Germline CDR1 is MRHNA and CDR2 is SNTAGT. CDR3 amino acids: CASSTTGDGEQFF. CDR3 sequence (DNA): TGTGCCAGCAGTACGACAGGGGACGGCGAGCAGTTCTTC.

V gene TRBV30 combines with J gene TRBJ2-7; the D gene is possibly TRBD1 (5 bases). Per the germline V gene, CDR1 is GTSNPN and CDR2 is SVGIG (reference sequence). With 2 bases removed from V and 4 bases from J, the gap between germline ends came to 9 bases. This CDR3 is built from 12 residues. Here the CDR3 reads CAWSKRGYEQYF. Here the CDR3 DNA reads TGTGCCTGGAGTAAAAGGGGATACGAGCAGTACTTC.

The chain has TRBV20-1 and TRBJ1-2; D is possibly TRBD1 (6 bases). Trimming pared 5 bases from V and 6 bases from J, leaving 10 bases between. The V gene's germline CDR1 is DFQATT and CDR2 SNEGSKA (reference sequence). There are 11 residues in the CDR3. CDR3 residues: CSAPSGDGYTF. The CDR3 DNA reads TGCAGTGCTCCGTCAGGGGATGGCTACACCTTC.

CDR3 amino acids: CASNTPTGFSGNTIYF. The CDR3 nucleotides are TGTGCCAGCAACACTCCGACAGGCTTCTCTGGAAACACCATATATTTT. The chain is built from TRBV6-6 and TRBJ1-3; D possibly corresponds to TRBD1 (6 bases). The CDR3 has 16 residues. The germline CDR1 and CDR2 sequences are MNHNY and SVGAGI (reference sequence). Trimming shortened V by 7 bases and J by 0 bases, and 16 bases separated the two germline ends.

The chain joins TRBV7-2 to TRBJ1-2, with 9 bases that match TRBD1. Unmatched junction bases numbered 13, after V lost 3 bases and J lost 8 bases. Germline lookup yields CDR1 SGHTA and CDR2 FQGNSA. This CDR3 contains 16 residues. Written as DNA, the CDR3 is TGTGCCAGCAGCTTCGTCACAGGGGGCTGGTTGGGAGGCTACACCTTC. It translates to CASSFVTGGWLGGYTF.

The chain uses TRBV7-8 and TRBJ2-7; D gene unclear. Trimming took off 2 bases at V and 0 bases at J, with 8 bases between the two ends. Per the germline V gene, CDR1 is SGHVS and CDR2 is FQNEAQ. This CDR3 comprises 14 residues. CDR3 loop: CASSLLSGSYEQYF. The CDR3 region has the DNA TGTGCCAGCAGCTTATTATCGGGCTCCTACGAGCAGTACTTC.

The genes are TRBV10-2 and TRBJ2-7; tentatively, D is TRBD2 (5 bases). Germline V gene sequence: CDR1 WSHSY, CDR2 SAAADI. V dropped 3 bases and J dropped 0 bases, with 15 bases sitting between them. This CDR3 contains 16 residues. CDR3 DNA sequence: TGCGCCAGCAGTGATCCTGGACTGCCCAGCTCCTACGAGCAGTACTTC. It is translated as CASSDPGLPSSYEQYF.

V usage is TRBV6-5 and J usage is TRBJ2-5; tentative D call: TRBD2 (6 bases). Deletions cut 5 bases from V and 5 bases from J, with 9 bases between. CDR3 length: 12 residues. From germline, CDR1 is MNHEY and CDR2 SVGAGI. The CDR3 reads CASSTGGETQYF. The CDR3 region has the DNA TGTGCCAGCAGTACCGGAGGGGAGACCCAGTACTTC.

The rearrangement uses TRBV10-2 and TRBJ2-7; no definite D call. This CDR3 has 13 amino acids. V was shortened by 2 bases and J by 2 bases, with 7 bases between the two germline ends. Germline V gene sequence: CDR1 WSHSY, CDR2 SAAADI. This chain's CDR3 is CASSERGAYEQYF. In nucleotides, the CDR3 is TGCGCCAGCAGTGAGAGAGGTGCCTACGAGCAGTACTTC.

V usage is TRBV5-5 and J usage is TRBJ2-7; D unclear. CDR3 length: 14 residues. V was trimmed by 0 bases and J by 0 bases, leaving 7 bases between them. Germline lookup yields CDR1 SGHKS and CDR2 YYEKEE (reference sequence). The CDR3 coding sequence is TGTGCCAGCAGCTTGGTTCAGGTCTCCTACGAGCAGTACTTC. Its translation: CASSLVQVSYEQYF.

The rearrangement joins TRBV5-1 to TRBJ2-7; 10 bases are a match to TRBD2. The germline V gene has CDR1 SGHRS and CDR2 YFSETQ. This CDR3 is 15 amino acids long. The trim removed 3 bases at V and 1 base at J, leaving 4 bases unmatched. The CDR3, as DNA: TGCGCCAGCAGCTCAGAAGCGGGAGGGTCCTACGAGCAGTACTTC. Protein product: CASSSEAGGSYEQYF.

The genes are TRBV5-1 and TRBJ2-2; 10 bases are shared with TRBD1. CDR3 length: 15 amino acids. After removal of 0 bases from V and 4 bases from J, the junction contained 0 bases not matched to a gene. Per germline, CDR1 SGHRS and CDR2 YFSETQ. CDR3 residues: CASSLGTGGTGELFF. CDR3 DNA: TGCGCCAGCAGCTTGGGGACAGGGGGCACCGGGGAGCTGTTTTTT.

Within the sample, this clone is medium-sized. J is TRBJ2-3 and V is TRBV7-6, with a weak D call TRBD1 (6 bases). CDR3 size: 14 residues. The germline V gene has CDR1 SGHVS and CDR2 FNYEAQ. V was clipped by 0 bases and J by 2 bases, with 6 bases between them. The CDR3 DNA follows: TGTGCCAGCAGCTTAGCGGGGGCCACAGATACGCAGTATTTT. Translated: CASSLAGATDTQYF.

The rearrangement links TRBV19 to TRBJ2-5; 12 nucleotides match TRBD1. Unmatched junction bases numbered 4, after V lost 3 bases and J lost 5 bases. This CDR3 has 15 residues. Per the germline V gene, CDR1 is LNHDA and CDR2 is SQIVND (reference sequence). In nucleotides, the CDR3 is TGTGCCAGTAGTATTATCGGGACAGGGGGCGAGACCCAGTACTTC. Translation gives CASSIIGTGGETQYF.

The CDR3 loop reads CASVRDRGFGETQYF. The CDR3, as DNA: TGTGCCAGCGTGCGGGACAGGGGATTTGGAGAGACCCAGTACTTC. The genes are TRBV2 and TRBJ2-5, with 10 bases matching TRBD1. The CDR3 has 15 amino acids. J lost 4 bases, V lost 8 bases, and 10 bases had no gene match. Germline V gives CDR1 SNHLY, CDR2 FYNNEI.

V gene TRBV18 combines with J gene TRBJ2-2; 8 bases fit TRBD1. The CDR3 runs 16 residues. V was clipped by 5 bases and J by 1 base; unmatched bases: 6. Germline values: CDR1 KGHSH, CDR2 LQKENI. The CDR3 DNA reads TGTGCCAGCTCATCTCCCGGACAGGGGAACACCGGGGAGCTGTTTTTT. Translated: CASSSPGQGNTGELFF.

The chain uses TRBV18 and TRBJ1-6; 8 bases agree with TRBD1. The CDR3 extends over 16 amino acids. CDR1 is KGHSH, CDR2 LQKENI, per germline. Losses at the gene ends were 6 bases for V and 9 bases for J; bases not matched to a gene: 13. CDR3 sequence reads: CASSSNSGQVASPLHF. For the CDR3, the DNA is TGTGCCAGCTCCTCCAACTCGGGACAGGTTGCTTCACCCCTCCACTTT.

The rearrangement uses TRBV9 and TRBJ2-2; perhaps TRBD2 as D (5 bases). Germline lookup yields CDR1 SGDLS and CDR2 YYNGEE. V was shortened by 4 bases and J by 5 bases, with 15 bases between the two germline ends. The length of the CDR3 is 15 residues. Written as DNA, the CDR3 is TGTGCCAGCAGCCCCCAATTTTTAGCGACCGGGGAGCTGTTTTTT. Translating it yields CASSPQFLATGELFF.

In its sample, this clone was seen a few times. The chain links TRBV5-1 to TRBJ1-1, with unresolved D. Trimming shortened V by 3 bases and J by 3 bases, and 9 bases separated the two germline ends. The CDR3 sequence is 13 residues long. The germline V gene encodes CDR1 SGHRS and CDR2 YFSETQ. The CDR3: CASSSEGYTEAFF. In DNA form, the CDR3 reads TGCGCCAGCAGCTCGGAGGGTTACACTGAAGCTTTCTTT. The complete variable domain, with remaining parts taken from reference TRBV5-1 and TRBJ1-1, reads KAGVTQTPRYLIKTRGQQVTLSCSPISGHRSVSWYQQTPGQGLQFLFEYFSETQRNKGNFPGRFSGRQFSNSRSEMNVSTLELGDSALYLCASSSEGYTEAFFGQGTRLTVV.

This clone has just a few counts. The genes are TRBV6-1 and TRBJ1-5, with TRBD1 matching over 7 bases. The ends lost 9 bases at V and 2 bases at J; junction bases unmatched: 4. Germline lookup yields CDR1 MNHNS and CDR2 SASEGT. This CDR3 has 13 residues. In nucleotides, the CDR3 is TGTGCCAGTGGACAGGATCGCAATCAGCCCCAGCATTTT. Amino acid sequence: CASGQDRNQPQHF.